This T cell receptor beta chain came from a study of glioma-infiltrating T cells. Overall study results and limits: Tissue and blood shared very few CDR3 sequences. Gliomas, especially low-grade, showed above-expected tissue-blood divergence; non-neoplastic patients showed below.

Germline V gives CDR1 SNHLY, CDR2 FYNNEI. The CDR3 runs to 16 residues. Trimming cost V 10 bases and J 4 bases; bases outside gene matches: 14. This clonotype has a count of ten or more. The antigen is unknown. Amplification of TCR alpha and beta CDR3 regions from RNA used iRepertoire nested multiplex PCR. MiXCR, applied by TCRdb to the multiplex PCR reads, yields one record per CDR3 protein. The sample has about 93,000 distinct CDR3 sequences; roughly 37% are singletons. Sequenced sample: glioma tissue, nonneoplastic brain tissue, or PBMCs (not recorded which). The receptor's source is a human donor with low-grade glioma or glioblastoma, undergoing nonglioma brain surgery, or in good health (not recorded which). The rearrangement uses TRBV2 and TRBJ2-4; 9 positions agree with TRBD2. CDR3 DNA sequence: TGTGCCACAAACGAGGATAGCGGGAGAGGGAAAAACATTCAGTACTTC. Amino acid sequence: CATNEDSGRGKNIQYF.